The TCR beta chain under discussion was sequenced for a study of T cell responses to AZD1222 COVID-19 vaccine. The assay was immunoSEQ multiplex PCR, and TCRdb's table has in-frame clones only and misses some. The repertoire holds some 130,000 clones, approximately 91% seen once, with roughly 6.1% in the top ten. This CDR3 region has 14 residues. Germline V gene lookup returns CDR1 SGHRS and CDR2 YFSETQ. V trimming: 0 bases; J trimming: 10 bases; junction bases outside the gene matches: 4. This clonotype was obtained from an adult who received the AZD1222 COVID-19 vaccine. The rearrangement joins TRBV5-1 to TRBJ1-6, with 7 bases identical to TRBD1. The specimen was peripheral blood, collected 28 days after the second AZD1222 dose. The CDR3 protein is CASSLVGGESPLHF. CDR3 DNA: TGCGCCAGCAGCTTGGTAGGGGGCGAATCACCCCTCCACTTT.